This T cell receptor beta chain was sequenced for a study of cytomegalovirus exposure and HLA in healthy donors. Notes on the study in general: A link between a missense DCLRE1C variant and TCR beta V- and J-gene trimming emerged from a later analysis. Fewer than 20,000 TCR beta sequences were associated with HLA alleles at 0.05 false discovery rate in a later analysis.

To note about this clone: Its antigen is still unknown.

In the PCR, 60 Vbeta and 13 Jbeta primers were used. Sequenced by immunoSEQ multiplex PCR; TCRdb stores in-frame clones only, minus some. This table has roughly 190,000 clones, around 90% appearing once. The CDR3 covers 15 residues. Per the germline V gene, CDR1 is SGHKS and CDR2 is YYEKEE (reference sequence). V shed 7 bases and J 4 bases; nucleotides not matched to a gene: 6. The chain employs TRBV5-5 and TRBJ1-6; TRBD1 matches 9 bases. This TCR came from a woman between 18 and 29 years old in good health and CMV-seronegative. Sequencing was performed on PBMCs. The CDR3: CASRLTGGYNSPLHF. DNA of the CDR3: TGTGCCAGCCGCCTGACAGGGGGATATAATTCACCCCTCCACTTT.